Listed below are T cell receptor beta chains from one sample, sequenced in a study of PD-1 blockade in classical Hodgkin lymphoma. Some clones are missing from TCRdb's copy, which holds only in-frame ones; the method was immunoSEQ multiplex PCR. This sample has around 23,000 clones, with around four fifths found just once. Sequencing used peripheral blood mononuclear cells (PBMCs), obtained before the fourth cycle of nivolumab. Receptors were obtained from a human donor with classical Hodgkin lymphoma. CDR3s include the opening cysteine and the closing phenylalanine or tryptophan. Each record gives: J gene, D gene, V gene, clone size, CDR3 DNA, CDR3 protein. A D gene is named only where the DNA matches it firmly. Size tells how often a clone was seen (once, few, many) or the class of an expanded clone, and some rows leave it out.

TRBJ1-3 TRBD1 TRBV5-1 - TGCGCCAGCAGCACCTGGACAGGGGCCGGAAACACCATATATTTT CASSTWTGAGNTIYF
TRBJ1-6 TRBD1 TRBV7-6 - TGTGCCAGCAGCTACGGGACAGGGGTTTCACCCCTCCACTTT CASSYGTGVSPLHF
TRBJ1-4 - TRBV4-3 - TGCGCCAGCAGCCAAGAAGGTGAGGCTACTGAAAAACTGTTTTTT CASSQEGEATEKLFF
TRBJ2-5 - TRBV2 - TGTGCCAGCAGTGGACAGACCTTCGGGGAGACCCAGTACTTC CASSGQTFGETQYF
TRBJ1-2 - TRBV4-3 - TGCGCCAGCAGCCAAGATCAAAGACGGAACTATGGCTACACCTTC CASSQDQRRNYGYTF
TRBJ2-3 - TRBV5-1 - TGCGCCAGCAGCTTGGCACGGGGGAATCCCACAGATACGCAGTATTTT CASSLARGNPTDTQYF
TRBJ2-7 - TRBV30 - TGTGCCTGGGGGAACAGATACTACGAGCAGTACTTC CAWGNRYYEQYF
TRBJ1-1 TRBD1 TRBV6-5 - TGTGCCAGTTCACTCGGGACAGGTCGAGGCACTGAAGCTTTCTTT CASSLGTGRGTEAFF
TRBJ2-5 - TRBV10-3 - TGTGCCATCAGTGGGGCAACGGGGGGACAGAAAGAGACCCAGTACTTC CAISGATGGQKETQYF
TRBJ1-1 - TRBV5-5 - TGTGCCAGCAGCTCTCAGGCGATGAACACTGAAGCTTTCTTT CASSSQAMNTEAFF
TRBJ1-4 - TRBV28 - TGTGCCAGCAGTTTGGGGAATGAAAAACTGTTTTTT CASSLGNEKLFF
TRBJ2-7 - TRBV4-2 - TGTGCCAGCAGCCAAAGGATCCTCGACGAGCAGTACTTC CASSQRILDEQYF
TRBJ2-7 - TRBV11-2 once TGTGCCAGCAGCTTACATAGCGGAGCTTACGAGCAGTACTTC CASSLHSGAYEQYF
TRBJ2-3 TRBD2 TRBV7-9 - TGTGCCAGCAGCTTAGCGGGACTAGCGGGAGGTATCACAGATACGCAGTATTTT CASSLAGLAGGITDTQYF
TRBJ2-5 - TRBV2 - TGTGCCAGCAGTGAAGCGCAAGGGTTGGAGACCCAGTACTTC CASSEAQGLETQYF
TRBJ2-2 - TRBV7-7 - TGTGCCAGCAGCTCGACGGTTGGCGGGGAGCTGTTTTTT CASSSTVGGELFF
TRBJ2-5 - TRBV5-1 - TGCGCCAGCAGCTGGGACCATCAAGAGACCCAGTACTTC CASSWDHQETQYF
TRBJ1-1 - TRBV4-3 - TGCGCCAGCAGCCAAGAAGGGGGGGATACGCTGAACACTGAAGCTTTCTTT CASSQEGGDTLNTEAFF
TRBJ1-2 - TRBV25-1 few TGTGCCAGCAGTGAATTTCGGGGAGACTATGGCTACACCTTC CASSEFRGDYGYTF
TRBJ2-7 TRBD1 TRBV6-5 - TGTGCCAGCAGTTACCCGACCGGGACAGGGTACTACGAGCAGTACTTC CASSYPTGTGYYEQYF
TRBJ1-6 - TRBV15 - TGTGCCACCAGCAACAGGGTACGGGACATTCTCCACTTT CATSNRVRDILHF
TRBJ1-2 - TRBV10-2 - TGCGCCAGCAGTCGGGACCTTGGGGGGTACTATGGCTACACCTTC CASSRDLGGYYGYTF
TRBJ1-6 - TRBV11-2 - TGTGCCAGCAAGTGGACAGCGCGCTCCTATAATTCACCCCTCCACTTT CASKWTARSYNSPLHF
TRBJ2-1 - TRBV7-8 - TGTGCCAGCAGCTTAGTCCCCAAGGGGGGCAATGAGCAGTTCTTC CASSLVPKGGNEQFF
TRBJ1-5 TRBD1 TRBV9 few TGTGCCAGCAGCGCGACAGGGAATAGCAATCAGCCCCAGCATTTT CASSATGNSNQPQHF
TRBJ2-5 TRBD1 TRBV28 - TGTGCCAGCTCATTACAGGGGCAAGAGACCCAGTACTTC CASSLQGQETQYF
TRBJ2-1 TRBD1 TRBV6-5 - TGTGCCAGCACCTCCCCCCCGGGACAGGGAAATGAGCAGTTCTTC CASTSPPGQGNEQFF
TRBJ1-1 TRBD1 TRBV28 - TGTGCCAGCAGGCCCGTGGGACAGGGCGCATATTTTAGTGAAGCTTTCTTT CASRPVGQGAYFSEAFF
TRBJ2-5 - TRBV11-2 - TGTGCCAGCAGCTTAGAAGAGGGGGATGGGGTAAGATGGGAGACCCAGTACTTC CASSLEEGDGVRWETQYF
TRBJ2-5 TRBD2 TRBV4-3 once TGCGCCAGCAGCCTTGGGACTAGCGGGGGAGGGGCCCAGTACTTC CASSLGTSGGGAQYF
TRBJ1-2 - TRBV7-9 - TGTGCCAGCAGCCCCCGGACTCAAGGGAGGGGTAACTATGGCTACACCTTC CASSPRTQGRGNYGYTF
TRBJ1-1 - TRBV7-9 once TGTGCCAGCAAGTGGCAGCAAAACACTGAAGCTTTCTTT CASKWQQNTEAFF
TRBJ1-2 - TRBV28 - TGTGCCAGCAGCTTCGGAGGCAGGGGACTCTATGGCTACACCTTC CASSFGGRGLYGYTF
TRBJ2-1 - TRBV5-1 - TGCGCCAGCAGCTTGGGACCGTACAATGAGCAGTTCTTC CASSLGPYNEQFF
TRBJ1-1 - TRBV28 - TGTGCCAGCAGCAGGGGTGACGGGACTGAAGCTTTCTTT CASSRGDGTEAFF
TRBJ2-5 - TRBV2 - TGTGCCAGCAGGGAGTACCAAGAGACCCAGTACTTC CASREYQETQYF
TRBJ2-1 TRBD2 TRBV19 - TGTGCCAGTAGGATCGGGACTAGCGGCTACAATGAGCAGTTCTTC CASRIGTSGYNEQFF
TRBJ1-3 - TRBV2 - TGTGCCAGCAAGAAGTCCCTGCTCCGGCTCTCTGGAAACACCATATATTTT CASKKSLLRLSGNTIYF
TRBJ2-7 - TRBV7-2 - TGTGCCAGCAGCTTGATGTTCTACGAGCAGTACTTC CASSLMFYEQYF
TRBJ1-2 - TRBV10-2 once TGCGCCAGCAGTGTGGGATACGGGTATGGCTACACCTTC CASSVGYGYGYTF
TRBJ2-7 TRBD2 TRBV6-1 - TGTGCCAGCAGTGAATCGGTAGCGGGAGGGTACGAGCAGTACTTC CASSESVAGGYEQYF
TRBJ1-1 - TRBV6-1 - TGTGCCAGCAGTGAGACCCGCGGGGACACTGAAGCTTTCTTT CASSETRGDTEAFF
TRBJ2-7 TRBD2 TRBV4-1 medium-sized TGCGCCAGCAGCCAGGCCCTAGCGGAGGCCTACGAGCAGTACTTC CASSQALAEAYEQYF
TRBJ2-7 TRBD1 TRBV28 - TGTGCCCCTGACCGGGACAGGGCCTATAGGGAGCAGTACTTC CAPDRDRAYREQYF
TRBJ1-5 TRBD1 TRBV27 - TGTGCCAGCAGTTTATCAGGGACAGGTTATAGCAATCAGCCCCAGCATTTT CASSLSGTGYSNQPQHF
TRBJ1-2 - TRBV5-6 - TGTGCCAGCAGCTTCTCAGGCGCTAACTATGGCTACACCTTC CASSFSGANYGYTF
TRBJ1-5 - TRBV4-3 - TGCGCCAGCAGCCGAGGATACGGAGGGCTTAGCAATCAGCCCCAGCATTTT CASSRGYGGLSNQPQHF
TRBJ2-7 - TRBV5-4 - TGTGCCAGCAGCTTGTGGTCAGAAGCCTACGAGCAGTACTTC CASSLWSEAYEQYF
TRBJ1-1 - TRBV7-9 - TGTGCCAGCAGCTTAGTGGTGAACACTGAAGCTTTCTTT CASSLVVNTEAFF
TRBJ1-2 TRBD1 TRBV2 - TGTGCCAGCAGTGATGAGACAGGGGGCTATGGCTACACCTTC CASSDETGGYGYTF
TRBJ1-1 - TRBV10-3 - TGTGCCATCAGTGAGTCCCAGCTCGCTGAAGCTTTCTTT CAISESQLAEAFF
TRBJ2-5 - TRBV11-2 - TGTGCCAGCAGCTTCAGGGGAAGGTGGGGCCCAAGAGAGGCCCAGTACTTC CASSFRGRWGPREAQYF
TRBJ2-3 - TRBV20-1 - TGCAGTGCTAGGGTCCGAGATACGCAGTATTTT CSARVRDTQYF
TRBJ1-5 - TRBV6-6 - TGTGCCAGCAGTTACTATCGGGGGCCTCAGCCCCAGCATTTT CASSYYRGPQPQHF
TRBJ2-1 - TRBV28 - TGTGCCAGCAGAAGACAGATTTCCAATGAGCAGTTCTTC CASRRQISNEQFF
TRBJ2-7 - TRBV5-4 - TGTGCCAGCAGCTCCGGATTATTCTACGAGCAGTACTTC CASSSGLFYEQYF